This T cell receptor beta chain was recovered during a study of T cells after yellow fever vaccination. Study overall: In the case of low-cell-number fractions, SMART-Seq v4 Ultra Low Input was used for preparation.

Whole-study results and caveats: Weaker, the secondary response peaked sooner, at day 5 versus 15.

The 5'RACE template-switching step produced TCR cDNA and added a universal primer site and UMIs. TCRdb reprocessed the 5' RACE reads with MiXCR, giving one entry per CDR3 protein. The sample carries 300,000 to 400,000 distinct CDR3 sequences, more than 8.5% recorded once. This clonotype was detected a few times. As yet, its antigen is unknown. J lost 14 bases, V lost 1 base, and 10 bases had no gene match. The germline gives CDR1 SGHAT, CDR2 FQNNGV. The CDR3 extends over 14 amino acids. The material sequenced was PBMCs, taken on the day of the first yellow fever vaccination. The clonotype originates from a man between 18 and 29 years old who received the YFV17D yellow fever vaccine. This sequence joins TRBV11-2 and TRBJ2-1, with 8 nucleotides matching TRBD1. For the CDR3, the DNA is TGTGCCAGCAGCTTAGGGGGACAGGAGAGGCTGAAGTTCTTC. Its protein product is CASSLGGQERLKFF.